The 21 T cell receptor beta chains below all came from one sample that was sequenced in a study of CD8+CD57+ T cells in acquired aplastic anemia. Individuals selected for sequencing had exhibited CD8+CD57+ cell expansion on flow cytometry. Both TCR beta VDJ combination and CDR3 sequence profiling were carried out. Genomic DNA was the template for this profiling. TCRdb reprocessed the reads with MiXCR, giving one entry per CDR3 protein. Of around 200,000 distinct CDR3 sequences in the sample, approximately 48% were seen once. The sequenced material came from sorted CD4+, CD8+, or CD8+CD57+ T cells (not recorded which) from PBMCs. The receptors derive from a human donor with aplastic anemia.

A remark on this clonotype: A much bigger clone sits one base away, suggesting this may be a read error. The chain combines TRBV12-3 or TRBV12-4 with TRBJ1-4; 7 positions agree with TRBD1. The CDR3 sequence is 14 residues long. This chain's CDR3 is CASSFWQGDEKLVF. DNA for the CDR3: TGTGCCAGCAGTTTTTGGCAGGGGGATGAAAAACTGGTTTTT.

This clonotype was detected many times. The chain employs TRBV20-1 and TRBJ1-5, with 8 bases aligning to TRBD1. The CDR3 runs 12 residues. V shed 4 bases, J shed 5 bases, and the junction held 1 base outside the gene matches. Germline V CDR1 and CDR2: DFQATT, SNEGSKA (reference sequence). The CDR3 sequence: CSATGGDQPQHF. Written as DNA, the CDR3 is TGCAGTGCTACAGGGGGCGATCAGCCCCAGCATTTT.

As to this clonotype: This likely comes from a read error, as the CDR3 has no conserved phenylalanine or tryptophan at its end. CDR3 in DNA: TGCGCCAGCAGCTTGGAAGGACAGGGGGCCGGGGGAAACACCATATATTCT. Amino acids: CASSLEGQGAGGNTIYS. V gene TRBV5-1 combines with J gene TRBJ1-3; 11 bases map to TRBD1. This CDR3 comprises 17 residues. Trimming removed 0 bases from V and 4 bases from J; junction bases left unmatched: 6. CDR1 and CDR2 from the germline V gene are SGHRS and YFSETQ.

Ten or more counts support this clonotype. V is TRBV2 and J is TRBJ1-1; 8 bases are a match to TRBD1. J gave up 2 bases and V 2 bases, and 10 bases lay outside the gene matches. This CDR3 contains 17 residues. CDR1 and CDR2 (germline): SNHLY, FYNNEI. CDR3 sequence (DNA): TGTGCCAGCAGTGAAACTCTGACAGGGGACTCTAACACTGAAGCTTTCTTT. This encodes CASSETLTGDSNTEAFF.

This clonotype was counted ten times or more. The chain has TRBV12-3 or TRBV12-4 and TRBJ1-6; D ambiguous. The CDR3 consists of 14 residues. With 2 bases removed from V and 6 bases from J, the gap between germline ends came to 8 bases. CDR3 sequence (DNA): TGTGCCAGCAGTTTATATGGACTTAATTCACCCCTCCACTTT. It encodes CASSLYGLNSPLHF.

Notes on this clonotype: This CDR3 fails to terminate in the conserved phenylalanine or tryptophan, so it likely reflects a read error. The chain links TRBV19 to TRBJ1-5; D is unresolved. With 4 bases removed from V and 4 bases from J, the gap between germline ends came to 8 bases. Germline assignment: CDR1 LNHDA and CDR2 SQIVND (reference sequence). The CDR3 extends over 13 amino acids. The CDR3 loop is CASSKARNQPQHI. DNA of the CDR3: TGTGCCAGTAGTAAGGCCCGAAATCAGCCCCAGCATATT.

This clonotype was recorded at least ten times. The CDR3 bases are TGTGCCAGTAGTAATGGGGCCAACGTCCTGACTTTC. This translates into CASSNGANVLTF. The chain has TRBV19 and TRBJ2-6, with unresolved D. The CDR3 extends over 12 amino acids. Germline CDR1 and CDR2: LNHDA and SQIVND (reference sequence). V dropped 4 bases and J dropped 3 bases, with 1 base sitting between them.

CDR3 in DNA: TGTGCCAGCAGCTCCCGAGGGCTCTACAATGAGCAGTTCTTC. It is translated as CASSSRGLYNEQFF. This rearrangement joins TRBV9 to TRBJ2-1; perhaps TRBD2 as D (5 bases). V lost 4 bases and J 3 bases, leaving 11 bases between the germline ends. The CDR3 contains 14 residues. The germline gives CDR1 SGDLS, CDR2 YYNGEE.

With regard to this clonotype: An end of the junction does not agree with germline; a read error may underlie this. The chain joins TRBV24-1 to TRBJ2-3; 9 bases are shared with TRBD1. This CDR3 spans 16 amino acids. CDR1 KGHDR and CDR2 SFDVKD come from the germline V gene. The CDR3: CATGDFRDRVTDTQYF. In DNA form, the CDR3 reads TGTGCCACCGGTGATTTCCGGGACAGGGTAACAGATACGCAGTATTTT.

For this clonotype: With a much larger clone just one base away, this may be a read error. This chain links TRBV10-3 with TRBJ1-3; a possible D gene is TRBD1 (6 bases). Germline CDR1 ENHRY, CDR2 SYGVKD. This CDR3 has 14 amino acids. The CDR3 spells CASSCPGDGNTIYF. CDR3 nucleotides: TGTGCCAGCAGTTGCCCAGGGGACGGAAACACCATATATTTT.

The V gene is TRBV27, the J gene TRBJ1-3; D gene ambiguous. This CDR3 has 13 amino acids. Germline-derived CDR1 and CDR2 are MNHEY and SMNVEV (reference sequence). V was trimmed by 6 bases and J by 1 base, leaving 7 bases between them. CDR3 DNA: TGTGCCAGCAGGTCGGGGTCTGGAAACACCATATATTTT. It yields the protein CASRSGSGNTIYF.

This clonotype showed up many times. The chain has TRBV2 and TRBJ1-5; D is uncertain. The CDR3 sequence is 14 residues long. V lost 3 bases to trimming and J lost 0 bases, with 6 bases between them. The germline V gene encodes CDR1 SNHLY and CDR2 FYNNEI. CDR3 DNA sequence: TGTGCCAGCAGTGACACAGCTAGCAATCAGCCCCAGCATTTT. Protein: CASSDTASNQPQHF. The whole variable domain, filled in from reference TRBV2 and TRBJ1-5, reads EPEVTQTPSHQVTQMGQEVILRCVPISNHLYFYWYRQILGQKVEFLVSFYNNEISEKSEIFDDQFSVERPDGSNFTLKIRSTKLEDSAMYFCASSDTASNQPQHFGDGTRLSIL.

On this clonotype: An end of the junction does not agree with germline; a read error may underlie this. The chain carries TRBV19 and TRBJ2-7; the D call may be TRBD1 or TRBD2 (5 bases each). The CDR3 totals 16 residues. Germline V gene data show CDR1 as LNHDA and CDR2 as SQIVND (reference sequence). The CDR3, as DNA: TGTGCCAGTAGCCCGACTTGGGGACCGAAGACCTACAAGCAGTACTTC. This translates into CASSPTWGPKTYKQYF.

The CDR3 nucleotides read TGCAGCGTTCACAGGAACACCGGGGAGCTGTTTTTT. Translating it yields CSVHRNTGELFF. The chain is built from TRBV29-1 and TRBJ2-2; D not certain. The CDR3 spans 12 residues. In germline, CDR1 is SQVTM, CDR2 ANQGSEA. Trimming pared 5 bases from V and 1 base from J, leaving 5 bases between.

This chain connects TRBV28 to TRBJ2-7; 8 nucleotides line up with TRBD2. CDR3 size: 14 residues. The germline V gene has CDR1 MDHEN and CDR2 SYDVKM. V lost 5 bases to trimming and J lost 2 bases; unmatched junction nucleotides: 5. This CDR3 reads CASSTFGGAYEQYF. The CDR3 nucleotides read TGTGCCAGCAGTACCTTCGGGGGGGCCTACGAGCAGTACTTC. The entire variable domain, with the rest obtained from reference TRBV28 and TRBJ2-7, is as follows: DVKVTQSSRYLVKRTGEKVFLECVQDMDHENMFWYRQDPGLGLRLIYFSYDVKMKEKGDIPEGYSVSREKKERFSLILESASTNQTSMYLCASSTFGGAYEQYFGPGTRLTVT.

This clonotype has ten or more counts. The chain employs TRBV11-2 and TRBJ2-3, with D possibly being TRBD1 (5 bases). CDR1 is SGHAT, CDR2 FQNNGV, per germline. There are 13 residues in the CDR3. Trimming shortened V by 0 bases and J by 8 bases, and 9 bases separated the two germline ends. This chain's CDR3 is CASSLETASTQYF. The CDR3 DNA sequence: TGTGCCAGCAGCTTAGAGACAGCCTCTACGCAGTATTTT.

The chain recombines TRBV24-1 with TRBJ1-1; D remains ambiguous. CDR1 KGHDR and CDR2 SFDVKD come from the germline V gene. The CDR3 loop spans 14 amino acids. The V end was cut by 12 bases, the J end by 4 bases, with 20 bases between. The CDR3 loop reads CASSPGRSATEAFF. The CDR3 DNA is TGTGCCTCCTCTCCAGGCAGGTCGGCCACTGAAGCTTTCTTT.

This clonotype was observed many times. The chain couples TRBV20-1 to TRBJ2-5; 9 bases align to TRBD2. The CDR3 covers 13 residues. Germline V gene lookup returns CDR1 DFQATT and CDR2 SNEGSKA (reference sequence). CDR3: CSAPAGGGETQYF. CDR3 nucleotides: TGCAGCGCACCGGCGGGAGGGGGCGAGACCCAGTACTTC.

This rearrangement joins TRBV7-8 to TRBJ2-3; TRBD2 matches 9 bases. This CDR3 has 14 residues. Per germline, CDR1 SGHVS and CDR2 FQNEAQ. V lost 1 base and J lost 9; bases outside the gene matches: 5. CDR3 protein: CASSLGGSGGTQYF. The CDR3 DNA follows: TGTGCCAGCAGCTTAGGAGGTAGCGGGGGAACGCAGTATTTT. The whole variable domain, remainder taken from reference TRBV7-8 and TRBJ2-3, is GAGVSQSPRYKVAKRGQDVALRCDPISGHVSLFWYQQALGQGPEFLTYFQNEAQLDKSGLPSDRFFAERPEGSVSTLKIQRTQQEDSAVYLCASSLGGSGGTQYFGPGTRLTVL.

The rearrangement links TRBV6-5 to TRBJ1-3, with 9 bases lining up with TRBD1. CDR1 and CDR2 (germline): MNHEY, SVGAGI. V lost 0 bases, J lost 7 bases, and 4 bases stayed unmatched. The CDR3 sequence is 15 residues long. CDR3 residues: CASSYSSGTGNTIYF. CDR3 nucleotides: TGTGCCAGCAGTTACTCGTCCGGGACAGGGAACACCATATATTTT.

Notes on this clonotype: At one end, the junction sequence differs from germline, possibly due to a read error. This chain joins TRBV5-1 and TRBJ2-1, with 12 positions matching TRBD2. The CDR3 has 16 amino acids. Germline V gene data show CDR1 as SGHRS and CDR2 as YFSETQ. CDR3 sequence (DNA): TGCGCCAGCGGCTTTACTGGACTAGCGGGAAGGAATGAGCAGTTCTTC. Protein sequence: CASGFTGLAGRNEQFF.